This is a list of T cell receptor beta chains from one sample in a study of CD8 T cells in ankylosing spondylitis. MiXCR, run by TCRdb on the 5' RACE reads, gives a single entry per CDR3 protein. The sample holds more than 150,000 distinct CDR3 sequences, about 13% seen once. Sequencing was carried out using blood, either unsorted or a sorted T cell fraction (not recorded which). The receptors derive from a male donor with ankylosing spondylitis or in good health (not recorded which). CDR3s include the opening cysteine and the closing phenylalanine or tryptophan. D genes are given only for firm matches. Not every row has a clone size; where given, it reads once, few, many or a size class.

-,TRBV25-1,TRBD1,TRBJ2-7,CASSGERGQYEQYF,TGTGCCAGCAGTGGGGAGAGGGGGCAATACGAGCAGTACTTC
many,TRBV10-3,TRBD2,TRBJ2-1,CAISESSGRSVNEQFF,TGTGCCATCAGTGAATCTAGCGGGAGGTCAGTCAATGAGCAGTTCTTC
few,TRBV6-5,TRBD2,TRBJ2-5,CASSSPGLADQETQYF,TGTGCCAGCAGTTCGCCGGGACTAGCGGACCAAGAGACCCAGTACTTC
few,TRBV3-1,TRBD2,TRBJ2-1,CASSQVAGAINEQFF,TGTGCCAGCAGCCAAGTAGCGGGAGCGATCAATGAGCAGTTCTTC
few,TRBV29-1,-,TRBJ1-1,CSQTVVNTEAFF,TGCAGTCAAACCGTAGTGAACACTGAAGCTTTCTTT
-,TRBV30,-,TRBJ2-3,CAWSVNTQYF,TGTGCCTGGAGTGTGAATACGCAGTATTTT
-,TRBV27,-,TRBJ1-2,CASSLRGDGYTF,TGTGCCAGCAGTTTAAGGGGGGATGGCTACACCTTC
few,TRBV7-9,TRBD2,TRBJ2-3,CASSPRDYPEADTQYF,TGTGCCAGCAGCCCCCGGGACTACCCGGAGGCAGATACGCAGTATTTT
many,TRBV12-3/TRBV12-4,-,TRBJ2-2,CASRGGELFF,TGTGCCAGCAGGGGCGGGGAGCTGTTTTTT
few,TRBV27,-,TRBJ1-1,CASSLFGSTEAFF,TGTGCCAGCAGTTTGTTTGGGAGCACTGAAGCTTTCTTT
-,TRBV7-9,TRBD2,TRBJ2-5,CASSPSPSGETQYF,TGTGCCAGCAGCCCCTCCCCTAGCGGGGAGACCCAGTACTTC
many,TRBV5-1,-,TRBJ2-2,CASSSIPSPGELFF,TGCGCCAGCAGTTCGATCCCTAGTCCCGGGGAGCTGTTTTTT
-,TRBV11-3,-,TRBJ2-3,CASSPGVLTDTQYF,TGTGCCAGCAGCCCCGGGGTTCTTACAGATACGCAGTATTTT
few,TRBV12-3/TRBV12-4,TRBD2,TRBJ2-3,CASILAGDTDTQYF,TGTGCCAGCATCCTAGCGGGAGACACAGATACGCAGTATTTT
-,TRBV7-8,-,TRBJ2-1,CASSLHWSSYNEQFF,TGTGCCAGCAGCTTACACTGGAGCTCCTACAATGAGCAGTTCTTC
few,TRBV5-1,TRBD2,TRBJ2-1,CASSMTSGGLNEQFF,TGCGCCAGCAGCATGACTAGCGGGGGCCTTAATGAGCAGTTCTTC
-,TRBV10-3,-,TRBJ2-3,CAISESGPSGPTSVTDTQYF,TGTGCCATCAGTGAGTCGGGTCCTTCGGGGCCTACTTCTGTCACAGATACGCAGTATTTT
-,TRBV7-9,-,TRBJ2-7,CASSPTAGDYEQYF,TGTGCCAGCAGCCCCACTGCCGGGGACTACGAGCAGTACTTC
few,TRBV4-2,-,TRBJ2-7,CASSPSGVYEQYF,TGTGCCAGCAGCCCTAGTGGGGTCTACGAGCAGTACTTC
many,TRBV4-1,-,TRBJ1-1,CASSQVPGSAEAFF,TGCGCCAGCAGCCAGGTCCCCGGGAGCGCTGAAGCTTTCTTT
-,TRBV4-1,TRBD1,TRBJ2-7,CASSQETGEVFYEQYF,TGCGCCAGCAGCCAAGAGACAGGGGAGGTGTTCTACGAGCAGTACTTC